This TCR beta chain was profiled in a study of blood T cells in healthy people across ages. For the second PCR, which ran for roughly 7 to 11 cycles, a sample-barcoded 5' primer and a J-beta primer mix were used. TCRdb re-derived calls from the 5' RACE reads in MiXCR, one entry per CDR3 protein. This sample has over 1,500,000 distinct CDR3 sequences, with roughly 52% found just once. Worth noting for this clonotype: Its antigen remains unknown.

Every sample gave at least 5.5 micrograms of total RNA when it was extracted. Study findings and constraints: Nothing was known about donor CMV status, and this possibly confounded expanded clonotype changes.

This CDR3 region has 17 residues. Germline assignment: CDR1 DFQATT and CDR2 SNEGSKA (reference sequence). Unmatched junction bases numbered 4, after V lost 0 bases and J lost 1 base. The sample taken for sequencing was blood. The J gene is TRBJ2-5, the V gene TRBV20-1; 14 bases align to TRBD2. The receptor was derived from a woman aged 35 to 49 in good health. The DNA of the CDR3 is TGCAGTGCTAGAGATCGACTAGCGGGGGGGATCCAAGAGACCCAGTACTTC. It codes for CSARDRLAGGIQETQYF.